These 15 T cell receptor beta chains share one sample of origin, sequenced in a study of shared clonotypes between healthy human individuals. Naive CD8 populations comprised CD45RO-negative cells positively selected for CCR7, excluding terminally differentiated effector memory CD45RA+ cells. Generated by immunoSEQ multiplex PCR, the TCRdb table keeps only in-frame clones and is missing some. The repertoire holds roughly 770,000 clones, 90% to 97% seen once, with around 0.21% in the top ten. Material for sequencing was naive CD8+ T cells sorted from blood. The receptors shown here come from a man aged 25-45 years in good health.

This sequence joins TRBV9 and TRBJ2-3, with a tentative D call TRBD1 (6 bases). The CDR3 spans 13 residues. The V end was cut by 5 bases, the J end by 5 bases, with 12 bases between. Germline V gene sequence: CDR1 SGDLS, CDR2 YYNGEE. The CDR3 DNA is TGTGCCAGCAGGGGAAAAGGGGGAGATACGCAGTATTTT. It is translated as CASRGKGGDTQYF. Based on the CDR3 plus reference TRBV9 and TRBJ2-3, the full variable domain is DSGVTQTPKHLITATGQRVTLRCSPRSGDLSVYWYQQSLDQGLQFLIQYYNGEERAKGNILERFSAQQFPDLHSELNLSSLELGDSALYFCASRGKGGDTQYFGPGTRLTVL.

Turning to this clone: The sample carries other DNA sequences with the same CDR3. The chain employs TRBV9 and TRBJ2-1, with D tentatively TRBD2 (5 bases). The V gene lost 1 base and the J gene lost 9 bases, with 5 bases spanning the gap. The CDR3 length is 11 residues. Germline V gene sequence: CDR1 SGDLS, CDR2 YYNGEE. CDR3 protein: CASSVRGEQFF. The CDR3 DNA reads TGTGCCAGCAGCGTACGGGGTGAGCAGTTCTTC.

On this clone: The sample holds other DNA sequences that translate to the same CDR3. The chain joins TRBV27 to TRBJ2-3; 13 bases fit TRBD2. The CDR3 length is 15 residues. In germline, CDR1 is MNHEY, CDR2 SMNVEV (reference sequence). With 3 bases clipped from V and 6 bases from J, the junction kept 3 bases outside the gene matches. The CDR3 DNA is TGTGCCAGCAGTTTCGGGACTAGCGGGACGGATACGCAGTATTTT. Amino acids: CASSFGTSGTDTQYF.

The chain couples TRBV25-1 to TRBJ1-5; D uncertain. Trimming removed 5 bases at V and 5 bases at J, with 4 bases between. Germline lookup yields CDR1 MGHDK and CDR2 SYGVNS. The CDR3 runs to 11 residues. The CDR3 bases are TGTGCCAGCAGTTCCGATCAGCCCCAGCATTTT. It is translated as CASSSDQPQHF.

The chain recombines TRBV11-3 with TRBJ2-2; 7 positions agree with TRBD1. The germline V gene has CDR1 SGHNT and CDR2 YENEEA. The length of the CDR3 is 14 residues. V was pared by 6 bases and J by 4 bases, with 5 bases of the junction left unmatched. This CDR3 is CASRLRQGTGELFF. The CDR3 nucleotides read TGTGCCAGCAGACTCCGACAGGGCACCGGGGAGCTGTTTTTT.

J is TRBJ2-7 and V is TRBV9; D might be TRBD1 (5 bases). V shed 4 bases and J shed 3 bases, with 17 bases lying between them. The CDR3 runs 15 residues. The germline V gene encodes CDR1 SGDLS and CDR2 YYNGEE. CDR3 amino acids: CASSPSFLGRYEQYF. Written as DNA, the CDR3 is TGTGCCAGCAGCCCTTCTTTTCTGGGGCGCTACGAGCAGTACTTC.

This chain joins TRBV11-2 and TRBJ2-7, with D hard to call. The V and J ends lost 0 bases and 6 bases respectively, with 6 bases between them. Germline CDR1 is SGHAT and CDR2 is FQNNGV. CDR3 size: 12 residues. The CDR3 loop reads CASSLERSEQYF. The CDR3 nucleotides are TGTGCCAGCAGCTTAGAGCGCTCCGAGCAGTACTTC.

The chain couples TRBV29-1 to TRBJ2-1, with a possible D match to TRBD2 (6 bases). The CDR3 has 14 amino acids. Looked up from germline, CDR1 is SQVTM and CDR2 is ANQGSEA. Deletions cut 3 bases from V and 0 bases from J, with 9 bases between. Written as DNA, the CDR3 is TGCAGCGTTGATCTTAGCGGCTCCTACAATGAGCAGTTCTTC. It translates to CSVDLSGSYNEQFF.

This chain links TRBV28 with TRBJ2-1, with 8 positions matching TRBD1. The CDR3 is 15 amino acids. Germline values: CDR1 MDHEN, CDR2 SYDVKM. After removal of 8 bases from V and 5 bases from J, the junction contained 11 bases not matched to a gene. In DNA, the CDR3 is TGTGCCAGCCGCGCACGGACAGGGTACCACAATGAGCAGTTCTTC. It translates to CASRARTGYHNEQFF.

This chain links TRBV5-1 with TRBJ2-1; 9 bases align to TRBD2. Germline CDR1 and CDR2: SGHRS and YFSETQ. V was pared by 2 bases and J by 0 bases, with 6 bases of the junction left unmatched. CDR3 length equals 17 residues. CDR3 region: CASSLISSGSSYNEQFF. DNA of the CDR3: TGCGCCAGCAGCTTAATTAGTAGCGGGAGCTCCTACAATGAGCAGTTCTTC.

This rearrangement joins TRBV7-8 to TRBJ2-1; 7 bases map to TRBD2. Per germline, CDR1 SGHVS and CDR2 FQNEAQ. After removal of 3 bases from V and 5 bases from J, the junction contained 10 bases not matched to a gene. This CDR3 has 16 residues. For the CDR3, the DNA is TGTGCCAGCAGCTTCCCTGGATGGAGCGGGAACAATGAGCAGTTCTTC. It yields the protein CASSFPGWSGNNEQFF. Full variable domain (remainder filled in from reference TRBV7-8 and TRBJ2-1): GAGVSQSPRYKVAKRGQDVALRCDPISGHVSLFWYQQALGQGPEFLTYFQNEAQLDKSGLPSDRFFAERPEGSVSTLKIQRTQQEDSAVYLCASSFPGWSGNNEQFFGPGTRLTVL.

This clone was seen once. V and J are TRBV28 and TRBJ2-1; D not certain. The V gene's germline CDR1 is MDHEN and CDR2 SYDVKM. The CDR3 has 14 amino acids. V was cut by 1 base and J by 6 bases, with 10 bases left in between. The CDR3 DNA reads TGTGCCAGCAGTTTATTTTTAATCAGCAATGAGCAGTTCTTC. Protein product: CASSLFLISNEQFF.

The rearrangement joins TRBV7-7 to TRBJ2-1; unclear D gene. The V gene lost 5 bases and the J gene lost 7 bases, with 18 bases spanning the gap. The germline V gene has CDR1 SSHAT and CDR2 FNYEAQ (reference sequence). This CDR3 contains 15 residues. CDR3 in DNA: TGTGCCAGCAGCCCCCAGGCAGGTGGTTGGAATGAGCAGTTCTTC. It codes for CASSPQAGGWNEQFF.

The chain employs TRBV6-1 and TRBJ1-5; D call uncertain. The CDR3 length is 12 residues. CDR1 MNHNS and CDR2 SASEGT come from the germline V gene. V shed 2 bases and J shed 4 bases, with 3 bases lying between them. The CDR3 here is CASSEWNQPQHF. CDR3 DNA: TGTGCCAGCAGTGAATGGAATCAGCCCCAGCATTTT.

The chain has TRBV5-4 and TRBJ2-7; no firm D call. The CDR3 runs to 14 residues. V was trimmed by 4 bases and J by 3 bases, leaving 14 bases between them. The germline V gene encodes CDR1 SGHNT and CDR2 YYREEE (reference sequence). CDR3 coding DNA: TGTGCCAGCAGCGGGCACGGAACGAACTACGAGCAGTACTTC. Its translation is CASSGHGTNYEQYF.